This T cell receptor (beta chain) stems from a study of T cell responses to AZD1222 COVID-19 vaccine. The V end lost 4 bases, the J end lost 2 bases, and 5 bases lay between the germline ends. This CDR3 contains 12 residues. Per germline, CDR1 MDHEN and CDR2 SYDVKM. Some clones are missing from TCRdb's copy, which holds only in-frame ones; the method was immunoSEQ multiplex PCR. The table lists about 130,000 clones, approximately 83% of them singletons. The sequence was obtained from an adult in good health. The chain links TRBV28 to TRBJ1-2; D is uncertain. This material consisted of peripheral blood, taken on day 0 of AZD1222 vaccination. CDR3 in DNA: TGTGCCAGCAGTTATTCCAACTATGGCTACACCTTC. As protein: CASSYSNYGYTF.